This T cell receptor (beta chain) was found in a study of regulatory T cells in long-lasting Graves disease. A few counts support this clonotype. Time point described: persistent/refractory GD, antithyroid drugs over 5 years with positive TRAb. After RNA was extracted from PBMCs, the TCR library was made from it. The patients were drawn from one endocrinology department in Xi'an, China. Assembly of TCR beta libraries relied on iRepertoire HTBI primers together with Arm-PCR of CDR3 regions. TCRdb called the multiplex PCR reads again in MiXCR, with one record for every CDR3 protein. The sample has 400,000 to 450,000 distinct CDR3 sequences, around 22% seen once. This TCR was recovered from a female donor with Graves disease. Sequenced here: peripheral blood mononuclear cells (PBMCs), sampled when the disease was refractory, from a patient treated with antithyroid drugs.

This CDR3 reads CASSPFTGNTIYF. The DNA for the CDR3 is TGTGCCAGCAGCCCTTTTACTGGAAACACCATATATTTT. J is TRBJ1-3 and V is TRBV28; D is undetermined. Germline V gene lookup returns CDR1 MDHEN and CDR2 SYDVKM. Between the trimmed V and J ends, which lost 6 bases and 2 bases, there was a span of 8 bases. CDR3 length equals 13 residues.